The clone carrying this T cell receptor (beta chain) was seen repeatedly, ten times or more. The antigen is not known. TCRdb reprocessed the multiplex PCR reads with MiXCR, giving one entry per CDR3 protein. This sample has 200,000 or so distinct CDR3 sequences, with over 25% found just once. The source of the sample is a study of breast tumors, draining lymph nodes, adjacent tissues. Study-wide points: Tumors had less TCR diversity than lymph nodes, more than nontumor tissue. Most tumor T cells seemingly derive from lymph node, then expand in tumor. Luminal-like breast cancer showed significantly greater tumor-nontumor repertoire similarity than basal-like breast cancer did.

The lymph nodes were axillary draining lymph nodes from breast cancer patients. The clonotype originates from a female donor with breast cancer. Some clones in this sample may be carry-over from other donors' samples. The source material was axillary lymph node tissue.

This chain's CDR3 is CASSLTSGGAPRGEQFF. The CDR3 DNA follows: TGCGCCAGCAGCTTGACTAGCGGGGGGGCCCCACGGGGTGAGCAGTTCTTC. J is TRBJ2-1 and V is TRBV5-1; 13 bases are shared with TRBD2. The CDR3 loop spans 17 amino acids. Germline V CDR1 and CDR2: SGHRS, YFSETQ. The V gene end was trimmed by 1 base and the J gene end by 9 bases; junction bases not matched to a gene: 10.